This T cell receptor (beta chain) was recovered during a study of blood T cell repertoires in COVID-19. Study as a whole: Acute-phase and convalescent COVID-19 samples originated in the United States, Italy and Spain.

Seattle patients were enrolled during active infection and followed longitudinally. The CDR3 contains 16 residues. V was trimmed by 4 bases and J by 6 bases, leaving 17 bases between them. The germline CDR1 and CDR2 sequences are SGHDT and YYEEEE. Assay: immunoSEQ multiplex PCR; the TCRdb copy retains only in-frame clones and omits some. The sample includes some 300,000 clones, roughly 86% seen only once; the top ten take 1.8%. The sample was peripheral blood. V is TRBV5-6 and J is TRBJ1-6; D is perhaps TRBD1 (5 bases). The receptor's source is a woman in her twenties or thirties with COVID-19, enrolled during active disease. The CDR3 DNA sequence: TGTGCCAGCAGCCCGGCGGGAGGGGCTATTAATTCACCCCTCCACTTT. This sequence encodes CASSPAGGAINSPLHF.